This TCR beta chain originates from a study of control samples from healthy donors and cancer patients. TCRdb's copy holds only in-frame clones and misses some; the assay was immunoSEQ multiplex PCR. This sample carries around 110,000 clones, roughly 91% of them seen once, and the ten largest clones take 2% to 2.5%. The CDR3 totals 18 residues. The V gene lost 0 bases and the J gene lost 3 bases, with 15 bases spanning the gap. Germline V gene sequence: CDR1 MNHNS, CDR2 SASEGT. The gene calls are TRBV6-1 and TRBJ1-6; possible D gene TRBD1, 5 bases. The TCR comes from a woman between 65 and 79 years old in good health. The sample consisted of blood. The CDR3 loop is CASSEAGQGLIYNSPLHF. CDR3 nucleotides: TGTGCCAGCAGTGAAGCGGGGCAGGGCCTAATCTATAATTCACCCCTCCACTTT.